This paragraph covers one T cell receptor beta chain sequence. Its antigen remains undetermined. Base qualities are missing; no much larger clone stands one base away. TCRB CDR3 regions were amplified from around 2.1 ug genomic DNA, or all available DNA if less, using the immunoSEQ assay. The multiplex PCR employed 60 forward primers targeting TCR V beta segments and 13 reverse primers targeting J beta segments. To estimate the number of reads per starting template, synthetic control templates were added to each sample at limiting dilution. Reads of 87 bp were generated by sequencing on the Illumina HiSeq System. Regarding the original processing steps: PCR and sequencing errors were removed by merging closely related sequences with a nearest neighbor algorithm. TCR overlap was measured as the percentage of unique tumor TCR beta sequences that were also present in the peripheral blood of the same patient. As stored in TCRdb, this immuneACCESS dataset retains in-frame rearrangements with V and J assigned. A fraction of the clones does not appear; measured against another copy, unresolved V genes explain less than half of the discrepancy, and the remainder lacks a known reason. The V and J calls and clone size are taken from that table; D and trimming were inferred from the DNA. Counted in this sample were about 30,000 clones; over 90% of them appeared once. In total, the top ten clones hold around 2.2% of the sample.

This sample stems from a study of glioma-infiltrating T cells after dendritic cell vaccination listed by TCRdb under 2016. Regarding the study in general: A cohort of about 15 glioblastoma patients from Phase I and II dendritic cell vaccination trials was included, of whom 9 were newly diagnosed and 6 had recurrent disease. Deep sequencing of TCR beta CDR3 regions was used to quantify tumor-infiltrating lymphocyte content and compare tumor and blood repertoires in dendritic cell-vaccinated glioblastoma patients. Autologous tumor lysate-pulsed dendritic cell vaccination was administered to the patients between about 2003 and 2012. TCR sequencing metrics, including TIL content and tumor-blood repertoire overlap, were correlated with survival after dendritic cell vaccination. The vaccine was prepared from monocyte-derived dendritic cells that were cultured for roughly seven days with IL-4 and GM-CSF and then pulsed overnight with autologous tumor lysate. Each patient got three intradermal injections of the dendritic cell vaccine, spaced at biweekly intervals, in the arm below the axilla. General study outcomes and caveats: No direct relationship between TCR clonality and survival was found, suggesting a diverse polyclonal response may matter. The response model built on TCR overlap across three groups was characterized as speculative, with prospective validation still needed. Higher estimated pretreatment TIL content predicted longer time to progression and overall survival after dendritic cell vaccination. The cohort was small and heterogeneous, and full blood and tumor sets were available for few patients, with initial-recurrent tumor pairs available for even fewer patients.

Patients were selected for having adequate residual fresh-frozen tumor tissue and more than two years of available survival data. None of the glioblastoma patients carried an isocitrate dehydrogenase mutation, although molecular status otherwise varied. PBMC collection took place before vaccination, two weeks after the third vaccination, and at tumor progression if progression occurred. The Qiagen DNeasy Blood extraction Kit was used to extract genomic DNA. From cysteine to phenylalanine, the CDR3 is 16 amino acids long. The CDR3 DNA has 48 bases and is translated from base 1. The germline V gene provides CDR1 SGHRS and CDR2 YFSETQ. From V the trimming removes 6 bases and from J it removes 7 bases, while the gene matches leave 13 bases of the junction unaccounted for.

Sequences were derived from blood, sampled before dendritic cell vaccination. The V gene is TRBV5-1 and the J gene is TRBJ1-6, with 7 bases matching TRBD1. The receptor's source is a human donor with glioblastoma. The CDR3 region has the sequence CASNFNPGQHNSPLHF. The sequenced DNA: TGCGCCAGCAACTTTAACCCGGGACAGCACAATTCACCCCTCCACTTT.